The 5 T cell receptor beta chains below all came from one sample that was sequenced in a study of T cell responses to AZD1222 COVID-19 vaccine. Here immunoSEQ multiplex PCR was the method, and the copy in TCRdb shows in-frame clones only, minus some. In the table there are around 99,000 clones, approximately 90% of which are singletons. The sample in question was peripheral blood, obtained on day 0 of AZD1222 vaccination. The receptor set was obtained from an adult in good health.

This clone was seen just once. This sequence joins TRBV12-3 or TRBV12-4 and TRBJ2-3; 9 bases fit TRBD1. V shed 7 bases, J shed 3 bases, and the junction held 2 bases outside the gene matches. CDR3 length equals 13 residues. In DNA, the CDR3 is TGTGCCAGCAAACAGGGGGCGACAGATACGCAGTATTTT. Residues: CASKQGATDTQYF.

This clone was counted a few times. The chain is built from TRBV5-8 and TRBJ1-2; D is unclear. The ends were cut back, 2 bases at V and 6 bases at J, with 14 bases in the middle. CDR1 is SGHTS, CDR2 YDEGEE, per germline. The CDR3 is made up of 14 amino acids. The CDR3 reads CASSFPDLSHGYTF. The CDR3 DNA follows: TGTGCCAGCAGCTTTCCAGACTTGTCTCATGGCTACACCTTC.

This rearrangement joins TRBV19 to TRBJ1-1; 7 nucleotides match TRBD1. The germline gives CDR1 LNHDA, CDR2 SQIVND (reference sequence). V gave up 5 bases and J gave up 11 bases; unmatched junction bases: 17. The CDR3 sequence is 15 residues long. Written as DNA, the CDR3 is TGTGCCAGTAGTTGGGGACAACGGGCAGGGGGATCGGCTTTCTTT. This codes for CASSWGQRAGGSAFF. Full variable domain (missing parts from reference TRBV19 and TRBJ1-1): DGGITQSPKYLFRKEGQNVTLSCEQNLNHDAMYWYRQDPGQGLRLIYYSQIVNDFQKGDIAEGYSVSREKKESFPLTVTSAQKNPTAFYLCASSWGQRAGGSAFFGQGTRLTVV.

Here the CDR3 reads CASSLTGTGGTGNTIYF. The CDR3, as DNA: TGCGCCAGCAGCTTAACCGGGACAGGGGGTACAGGAAACACCATATATTTT. This sequence joins TRBV5-1 and TRBJ1-3; TRBD1 matches at 11 bases. This CDR3 spans 17 amino acids. The J segment lost 4 bases and the V segment lost 2 bases, leaving 8 bases of the junction unmatched. Germline V lookup: CDR1 SGHRS, CDR2 YFSETQ.

This clone was observed a single time. The chain joins TRBV29-1 to TRBJ2-3; 7 nucleotides line up with TRBD1. V shed 2 bases, J shed 0 bases, and the junction held 8 bases outside the gene matches. This CDR3 is built from 16 residues. From germline, CDR1 is SQVTM and CDR2 ANQGSEA. The CDR3 bases are TGCAGCGTTGAACCCGTAGACAGGGCTAGCACAGATACGCAGTATTTT. This encodes CSVEPVDRASTDTQYF.